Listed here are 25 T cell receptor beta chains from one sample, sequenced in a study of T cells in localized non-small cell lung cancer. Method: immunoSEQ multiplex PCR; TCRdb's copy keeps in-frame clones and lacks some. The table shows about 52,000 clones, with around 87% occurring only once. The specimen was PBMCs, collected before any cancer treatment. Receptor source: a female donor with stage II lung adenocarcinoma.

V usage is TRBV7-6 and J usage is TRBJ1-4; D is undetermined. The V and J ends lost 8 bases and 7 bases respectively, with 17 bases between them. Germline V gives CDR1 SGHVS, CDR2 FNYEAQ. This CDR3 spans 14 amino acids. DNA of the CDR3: TGTGCCAGCGCTCCCCGGGAACTAAGTGAAAAACTGTTTTTT. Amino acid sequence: CASAPRELSEKLFF.

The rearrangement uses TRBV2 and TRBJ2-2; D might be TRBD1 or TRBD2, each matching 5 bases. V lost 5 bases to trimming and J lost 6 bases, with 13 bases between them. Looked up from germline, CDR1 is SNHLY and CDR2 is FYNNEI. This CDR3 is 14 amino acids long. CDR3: CASSPGPLPGELFF. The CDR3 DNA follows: TGTGCCAGCAGTCCGGGGCCGCTACCCGGGGAGCTGTTTTTT.

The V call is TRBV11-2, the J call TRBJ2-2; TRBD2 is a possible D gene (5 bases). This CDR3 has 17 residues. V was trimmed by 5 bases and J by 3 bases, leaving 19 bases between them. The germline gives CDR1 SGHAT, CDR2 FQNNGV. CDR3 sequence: CASSAKPGIRDTGELFF. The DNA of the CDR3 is TGTGCCAGCAGCGCCAAACCCGGGATAAGAGACACCGGGGAGCTGTTTTTT.

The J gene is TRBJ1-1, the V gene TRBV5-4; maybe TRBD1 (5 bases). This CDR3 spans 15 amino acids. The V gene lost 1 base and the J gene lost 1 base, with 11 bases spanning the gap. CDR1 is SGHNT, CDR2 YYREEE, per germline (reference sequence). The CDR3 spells CASSLMTVSNTEAFF. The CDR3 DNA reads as TGTGCCAGCAGCTTGATGACAGTTTCGAACACTGAAGCTTTCTTT.

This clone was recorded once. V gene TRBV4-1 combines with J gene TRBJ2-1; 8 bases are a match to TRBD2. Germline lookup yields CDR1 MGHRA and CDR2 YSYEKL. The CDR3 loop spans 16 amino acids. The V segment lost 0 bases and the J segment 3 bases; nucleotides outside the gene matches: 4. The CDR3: CASSQDGAGGYNEQFF. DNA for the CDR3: TGCGCCAGCAGCCAAGATGGCGCGGGGGGCTACAATGAGCAGTTCTTC.

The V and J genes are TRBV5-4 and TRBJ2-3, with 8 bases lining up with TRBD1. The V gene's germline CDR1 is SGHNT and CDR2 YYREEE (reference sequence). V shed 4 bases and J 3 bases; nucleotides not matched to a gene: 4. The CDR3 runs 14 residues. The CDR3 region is CASSPDRATDTQYF. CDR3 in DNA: TGTGCCAGCAGCCCGGACAGGGCTACAGATACGCAGTATTTT.

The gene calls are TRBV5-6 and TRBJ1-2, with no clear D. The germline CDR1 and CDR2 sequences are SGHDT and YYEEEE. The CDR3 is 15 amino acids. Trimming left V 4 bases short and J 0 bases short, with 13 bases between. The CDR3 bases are TGTGCCAGCAGCCCCGGACGGTCGCCTAACTATGGCTACACCTTC. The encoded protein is CASSPGRSPNYGYTF.

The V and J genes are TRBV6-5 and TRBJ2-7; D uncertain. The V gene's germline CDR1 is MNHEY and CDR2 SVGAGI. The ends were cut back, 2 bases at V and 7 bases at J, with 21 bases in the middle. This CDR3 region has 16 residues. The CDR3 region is CASSYESAGRTSEQYF. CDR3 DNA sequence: TGTGCCAGCAGTTACGAATCGGCAGGTAGAACCAGTGAGCAGTACTTC.

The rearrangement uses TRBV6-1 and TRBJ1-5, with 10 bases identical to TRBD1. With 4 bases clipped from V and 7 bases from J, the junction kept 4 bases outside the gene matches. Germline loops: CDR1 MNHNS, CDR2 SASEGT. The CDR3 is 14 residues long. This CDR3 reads CASSATGGAQPQHF. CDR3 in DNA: TGTGCCAGCAGTGCGACAGGGGGCGCACAGCCCCAGCATTTT.

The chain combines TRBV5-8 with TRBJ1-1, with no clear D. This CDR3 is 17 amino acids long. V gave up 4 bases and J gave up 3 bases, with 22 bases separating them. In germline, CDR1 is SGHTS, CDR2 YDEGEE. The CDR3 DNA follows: TGTGCCAGCAGCCCGGGTTTTGTCCTGGTCGAAGACACTGAAGCTTTCTTT. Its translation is CASSPGFVLVEDTEAFF.

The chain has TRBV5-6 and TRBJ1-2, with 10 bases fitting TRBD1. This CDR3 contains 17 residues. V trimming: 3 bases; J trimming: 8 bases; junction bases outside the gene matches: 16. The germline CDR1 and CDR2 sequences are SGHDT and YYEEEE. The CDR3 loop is CASSWTPRDRGRRGYTF. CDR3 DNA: TGTGCCAGCAGCTGGACCCCCCGGGACAGGGGACGACGGGGCTACACCTTC.

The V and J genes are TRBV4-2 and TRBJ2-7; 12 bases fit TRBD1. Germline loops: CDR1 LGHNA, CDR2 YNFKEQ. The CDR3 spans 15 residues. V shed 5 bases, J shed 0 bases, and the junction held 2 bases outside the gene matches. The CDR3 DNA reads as TGTGCCAGCAGCTCGGGACAGGGGGCCTCCTACGAGCAGTACTTC. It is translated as CASSSGQGASYEQYF.

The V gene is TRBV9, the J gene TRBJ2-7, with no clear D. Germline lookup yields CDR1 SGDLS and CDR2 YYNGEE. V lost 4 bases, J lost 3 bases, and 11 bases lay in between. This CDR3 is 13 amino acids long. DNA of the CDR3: TGTGCCAGCAGCCTAGGACCTAGCTACGAGCAGTACTTC. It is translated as CASSLGPSYEQYF.

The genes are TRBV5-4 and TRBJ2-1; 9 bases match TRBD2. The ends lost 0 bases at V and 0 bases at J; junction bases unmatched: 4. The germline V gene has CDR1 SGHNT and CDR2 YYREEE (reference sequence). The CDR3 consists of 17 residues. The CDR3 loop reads CASSLDLAGSSYNEQFF. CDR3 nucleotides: TGTGCCAGCAGCTTGGACCTAGCGGGGAGCTCCTACAATGAGCAGTTCTTC.

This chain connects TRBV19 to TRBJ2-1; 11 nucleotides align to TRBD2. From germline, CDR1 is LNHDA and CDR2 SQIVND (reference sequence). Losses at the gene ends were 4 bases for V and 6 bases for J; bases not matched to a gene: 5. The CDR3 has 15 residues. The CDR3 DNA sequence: TGTGCCAGTAGTACCCCGGGACTAGCGGCCAATGAGCAGTTCTTC. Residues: CASSTPGLAANEQFF.

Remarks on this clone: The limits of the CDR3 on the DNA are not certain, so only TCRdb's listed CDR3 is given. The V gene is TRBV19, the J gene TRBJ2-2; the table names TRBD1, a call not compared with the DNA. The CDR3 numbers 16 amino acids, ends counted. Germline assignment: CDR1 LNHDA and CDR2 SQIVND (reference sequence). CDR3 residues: CASSIRTGEKPGSCFF.

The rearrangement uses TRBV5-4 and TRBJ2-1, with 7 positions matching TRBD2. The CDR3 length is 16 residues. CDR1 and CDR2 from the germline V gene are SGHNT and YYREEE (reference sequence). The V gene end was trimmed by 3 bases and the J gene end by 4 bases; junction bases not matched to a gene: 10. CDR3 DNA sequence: TGTGCCAGCAGCTCGGTAGCTAGCGGAACTTACAATGAGCAGTTCTTC. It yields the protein CASSSVASGTYNEQFF.

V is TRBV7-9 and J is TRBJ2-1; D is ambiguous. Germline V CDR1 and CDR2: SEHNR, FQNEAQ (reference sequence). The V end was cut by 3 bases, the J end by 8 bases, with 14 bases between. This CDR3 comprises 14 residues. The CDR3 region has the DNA TGTGCCAGCAGCTTCATCAGAGAAGGCGATGAGCAGTTCTTC. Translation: CASSFIREGDEQFF. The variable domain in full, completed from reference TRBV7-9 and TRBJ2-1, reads DTGVSQNPRHKITKRGQNVTFRCDPISEHNRLYWYRQTLGQGPEFLTYFQNEAQLEKSRLLSDRFSAERPKGSFSTLEIQRTEQGDSAMYLCASSFIREGDEQFFGPGTRLTVL.

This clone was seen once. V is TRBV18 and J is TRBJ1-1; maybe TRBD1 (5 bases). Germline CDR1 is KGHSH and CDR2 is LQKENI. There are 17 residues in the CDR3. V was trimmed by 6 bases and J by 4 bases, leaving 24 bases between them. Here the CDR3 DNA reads TGTGCCAGCTCCCCCCAGGGAGGATCGAGAGTAGGCACTGAAGCTTTCTTT. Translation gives CASSPQGGSRVGTEAFF.

CDR3 in DNA: TGTGCCAGCAGTGAGGACAGGGGGCTCGAGCAGTACTTC. Its protein is CASSEDRGLEQYF. The chain couples TRBV2 to TRBJ2-7; 11 nucleotides agree with TRBD1. This CDR3 region has 13 residues. Losses at the gene ends were 3 bases for V and 6 bases for J; bases not matched to a gene: 1. CDR1 is SNHLY and CDR2 is FYNNEI in the germline V gene.

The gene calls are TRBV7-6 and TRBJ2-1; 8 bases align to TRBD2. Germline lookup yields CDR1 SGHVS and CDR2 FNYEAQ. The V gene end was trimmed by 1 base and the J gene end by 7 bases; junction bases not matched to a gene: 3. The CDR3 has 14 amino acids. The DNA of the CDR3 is TGTGCCAGCAGCTTAGTCGGGGGGGGAAATGAGCAGTTCTTC. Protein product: CASSLVGGGNEQFF.

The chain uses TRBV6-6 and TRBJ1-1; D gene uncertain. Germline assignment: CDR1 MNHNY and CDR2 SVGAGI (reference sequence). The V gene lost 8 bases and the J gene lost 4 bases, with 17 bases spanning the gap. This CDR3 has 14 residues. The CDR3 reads CASGEGLRGTEAFF. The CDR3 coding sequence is TGTGCCAGCGGAGAGGGTCTACGGGGCACTGAAGCTTTCTTT.

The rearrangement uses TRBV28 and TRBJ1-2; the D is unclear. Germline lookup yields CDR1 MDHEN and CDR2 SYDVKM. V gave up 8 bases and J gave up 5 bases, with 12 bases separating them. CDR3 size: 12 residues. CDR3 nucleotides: TGTGCCAGCGAAGACACTAGTTATGGCTACACCTTC. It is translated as CASEDTSYGYTF.

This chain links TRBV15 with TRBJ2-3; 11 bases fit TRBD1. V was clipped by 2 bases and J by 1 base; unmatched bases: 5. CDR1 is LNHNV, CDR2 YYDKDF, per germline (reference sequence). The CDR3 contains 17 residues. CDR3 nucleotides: TGTGCCACCAGCAGACTCGGACAGGGGGCAGGCACAGATACGCAGTATTTT. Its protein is CATSRLGQGAGTDTQYF.

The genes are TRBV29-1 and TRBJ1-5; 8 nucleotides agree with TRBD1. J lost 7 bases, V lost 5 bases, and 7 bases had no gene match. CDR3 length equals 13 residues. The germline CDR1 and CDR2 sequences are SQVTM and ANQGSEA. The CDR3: CSVTAGGWQPQHF. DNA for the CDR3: TGCAGCGTTACCGCAGGGGGCTGGCAGCCCCAGCATTTT.